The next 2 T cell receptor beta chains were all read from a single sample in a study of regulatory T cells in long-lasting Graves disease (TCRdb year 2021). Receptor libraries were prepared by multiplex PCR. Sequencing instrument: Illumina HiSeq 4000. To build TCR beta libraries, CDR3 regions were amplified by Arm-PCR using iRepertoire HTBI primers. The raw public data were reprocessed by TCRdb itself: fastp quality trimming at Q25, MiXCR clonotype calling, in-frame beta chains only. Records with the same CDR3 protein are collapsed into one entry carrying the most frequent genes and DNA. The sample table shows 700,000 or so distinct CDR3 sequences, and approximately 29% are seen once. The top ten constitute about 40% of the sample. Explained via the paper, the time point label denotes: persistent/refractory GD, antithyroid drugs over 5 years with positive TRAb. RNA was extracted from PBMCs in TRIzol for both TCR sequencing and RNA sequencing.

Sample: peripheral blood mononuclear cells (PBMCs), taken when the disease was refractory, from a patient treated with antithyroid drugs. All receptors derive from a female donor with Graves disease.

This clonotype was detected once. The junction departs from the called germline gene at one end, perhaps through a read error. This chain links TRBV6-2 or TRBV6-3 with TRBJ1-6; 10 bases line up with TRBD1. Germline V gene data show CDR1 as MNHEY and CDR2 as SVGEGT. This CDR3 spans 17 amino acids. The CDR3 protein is CASSYSGTGANNSSLHF. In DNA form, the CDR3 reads TGTGCCAGCAGTTACTCGGGGACAGGGGCGAATAATTCATCCCTCCACTTT.

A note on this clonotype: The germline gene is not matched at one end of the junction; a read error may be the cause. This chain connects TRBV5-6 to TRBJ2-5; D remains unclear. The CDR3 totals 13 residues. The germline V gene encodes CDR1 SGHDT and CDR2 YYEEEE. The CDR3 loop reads CTSSLDDQETQYF. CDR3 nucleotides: TGTACCAGCAGCTTGGATGACCAAGAGACCCAGTACTTC.